The 14 T cell receptor delta chains given below trace back to one sample, sequenced in a study of γδ T cells in repeated Plasmodium falciparum infection (dated by TCRdb to the early 2020s). Libraries were prepared through multiplex PCR. The listed sequencing device is Illumina MiSeq. TCRdb reprocessed the public reads with the caller CATT; rows with the same DNA were merged afterwards. For this sample the table gives tens of thousands of delta-chain clones, of which approximately 1.7% were detected only once. The top ten hold 15% of the sample. For bulk TCR repertoire analysis, Vgamma9/Vdelta2+ and Vdelta2-negative gammadelta T cell populations were isolated by flow sorting from peripheral blood mononuclear cells. The sample was gamma-delta T cells from blood. Receptors originate from a pool of human donors (malaria-infected and uninfected, not separated).

This clone was counted at least ten times. TCRdb's protein for this DNA is that of a much larger clone and differs from the translation at residue 6, likely a read error; the protein shown is the DNA translation. The V gene is TRDV1, the J gene TRDJ1; no reliable D call. The J gene is not listed in TCRdb, so it was assigned here from a DNA match to germline. The CDR3 sequence is 17 residues long. The germline gives CDR1 TSWWSYY, CDR2 QGS. V lost 5 bases, J lost 2 bases, and 21 bases lay in between. CDR3 coding DNA: TGTGCTCTTGGGAAGGAGCCTCCCGCAGATGGGACCGATAAACTCATCTTT. Protein sequence: CALGKEPPADGTDKLIF.

At least ten counts were recorded for this clone. The protein in TCRdb stems from a much larger clone and differs at residue 8 from this DNA's translation, likely a read error; here the protein is translated from the DNA. V gene TRDV1 combines with J gene TRDJ1, with D maybe TRDD3 (5 bases). Germline V gives CDR1 TSWWSYY, CDR2 QGS. Trimming took 1 base from V and 3 from J, leaving 27 bases between them. This CDR3 has 20 residues. Here the CDR3 DNA reads TGTGCTCTTGGGGAACAGGCCTGCGTCTATCCCTGGGTGATAGCCGATAAACTCATCTTT. Its protein product is CALGEQACVYPWVIADKLIF.

This clone has at least ten counts. A clone one base away is much larger, so this may be a read error. The rearrangement uses TRDV1 and TRDJ1; TRDD3 matches 12 bases. The J segment lost 2 bases and the V segment lost 4 bases, leaving 26 bases of the junction unmatched. Germline CDR1 and CDR2: TSWWSYY and QGS. The CDR3 is made up of 23 amino acids. The CDR3 DNA reads as TGTGCTCTTGGGGCGCGACTTCCTATCCCGCACTGGGGGATACCGAACTTTACCGATAAACTCATCTTT. It encodes CALGARLPIPHWGIPNFTDKLIF.

Regarding this clone: The protein TCRdb gives is from a much larger clone and does not agree with this DNA's translation at residue 15, likely a read error; the protein shown here comes from the DNA. The genes are TRDV1 and TRDJ1; 8 bases match TRDD3. The CDR3 consists of 20 residues. In germline, CDR1 is TSWWSYY, CDR2 QGS. Trimming cost V 0 bases and J 4 bases; bases outside gene matches: 19. The CDR3, as DNA: TGTGCTCTTGGGGAACTTTCCCGTGGGGATACAGGGGGGGGCATCGATAAACTCATCTTT. The encoded protein is CALGELSRGDTGGGIDKLIF.

With respect to this clone: The protein TCRdb lists belongs to a much larger clone and differs from this DNA's translation at residue 11, which points to a read error; the protein shown is made from the DNA. The chain couples TRAV36/DV7 to TRDJ1, with D tentatively TRDD3 (6 bases). This CDR3 has 21 amino acids. Germline-derived CDR1 and CDR2 are VTNFRS and LTSSGIE (reference sequence). Trimming took 3 bases from V and 0 from J, leaving 33 bases between them. CDR3: CAVVLILPFWAIRSDTDKLIF. The CDR3 nucleotides are TGTGCTGTGGTCCTCATCCTGCCCTTCTGGGCGATACGCTCGGACACCGATAAACTCATCTTT.

A word on this clone: A far larger clone is a single base away, which makes a read error likely. Additional DNA sequences in this sample encode the identical CDR3. V usage is TRDV1 and J usage is TRDJ1; the match to TRDD3 covers 13 bases. CDR1 TSWWSYY and CDR2 QGS come from the germline V gene. CDR3 length equals 21 residues. CDR3 nucleotide sequence: TGTGCTCTTGGGGCCCCTTCCTACGTATCCCTACTGGGGGATACGGCCGATAAGCTCATCTTT. It encodes CALGAPSYVSLLGDTADKLIF.

Concerning this clone itself: This likely came from a read error, as a far larger clone is one base away. Distinct nucleotide sequences in the sample also encode this CDR3. The chain employs TRDV1 and TRDJ1, with D possibly being TRDD2 (6 bases). TCRdb carries no J gene annotation; the J gene was assigned here by matching the DNA with germline. CDR3 length: 25 residues. Germline CDR1 is TSWWSYY and CDR2 is QGS. V lost 1 base and J lost 0, with 39 bases in between. For the CDR3, the DNA is TGTGCTCTTGGGGAACGAGGGCTCCTACGCGATACCGGGGGGTACGGGCATACAAACACCGATAAACTCATCTTT. Its protein product is CALGERGLLRDTGGYGHTNTDKLIF.

This clone was seen a handful of times. A far bigger clonotype differs at one base, so this is likely a read error. The same CDR3 arises from other DNA sequences in this sample as well. The chain employs TRDV1 and TRDJ1; the D is unclear. Trimming stripped 4 bases from V and 2 bases from J, with 26 bases between. The CDR3 runs 19 residues. From germline, CDR1 is TSWWSYY and CDR2 QGS. The CDR3, as DNA: TGTGCTCTTGGGGGACCGCAAGGGGTGCCCCGTCTTGGAACCGATAAACTCATCTTT. Its translation is CALGGPQGVPRLGTDKLIF.

This clone was seen a handful of times. The amino acid sequence in TCRdb belongs to a much larger clone and departs from this DNA's translation at residue 10, likely a sequencing read error; the sequence shown is translated from the DNA. The chain uses TRDV2 and TRDJ1, with D tentatively TRDD3 (6 bases). CDR1 and CDR2 (germline): GEAIGNYY, EKD. Trimming removed 2 bases from V and 1 base from J, with 43 bases in between. This CDR3 has 25 amino acids. The CDR3 nucleotides read TGTGCCTGTGACAAGGCCTGTGTTCTCCTGAGGTACTGGGCCTCGCCCCTATGGGGCACCGATAAACTCATCTTT. Protein sequence: CACDKACVLLRYWASPLWGTDKLIF.

This clone was found a few times. A far bigger clonotype differs at one base, so this is likely a read error. Other DNA sequences in this sample translate to the same CDR3. V usage is TRDV2 and J usage is TRDJ1, with D perhaps TRDD3 (6 bases). There are 20 residues in the CDR3. Germline V lookup: CDR1 GEAIGNYY, CDR2 EKD. Trimming pared 3 bases from V and 0 bases from J, leaving 28 bases between. CDR3 protein: CACDHPQSWGSSAYTDKLIF. The CDR3 DNA reads TGTGCCTGTGACCATCCTCAATCCTGGGGATCATCAGCGTACACCGATAAACTCATCTTT.

Notes on this clone: TCRdb lists the protein of a much larger clone for this DNA, which differs at residue 8, so this is likely a read error; the protein given here is translated from the DNA itself. The chain employs TRDV1 and TRDJ1, with D perhaps matching TRDD3 (6 bases). Deletions cut 4 bases from V and 11 bases from J, with 17 bases between. The germline CDR1 and CDR2 sequences are TSWWSYY and QGS. The CDR3 totals 13 residues. The CDR3 reads CALGGNWEGRLIF. The CDR3 nucleotides are TGTGCTCTTGGGGGAAACTGGGAAGGTCGGCTCATCTTT.

This clone was observed a handful of times. A far larger clone is a single base away, which makes a read error likely. Other nucleotide sequences in the sample specify the same CDR3. The J gene has no call, while the V gene is TRDV1; the DNA was not used to check the table's D call, TRDD3. Per the germline V gene, CDR1 is TSWWSYY and CDR2 is QGS. The CDR3 is 16 amino acids. The DNA of the CDR3 is TGTGCTCTTGGGGAAAGTGGGGGGGGACCCACCGATAAACTTATCTTT. It encodes CALGESGGGPTDKLIF.

About this clone: TCRdb pairs this DNA with a much larger clone's protein that differs at residue 10, likely a read error; the protein shown was translated from the DNA. J is TRDJ1 and V is TRDV1; maybe TRDD3 (5 bases). The CDR3 totals 17 residues. Germline assignment: CDR1 TSWWSYY and CDR2 QGS. V lost 5 bases, J lost 9 bases, and 28 bases lay in between. The chain's CDR3 is CALGNHSCYRGVRQLIF. CDR3 DNA sequence: TGTGCTCTTGGGAATCATTCTTGTTACCGGGGGGTACGGCAACTCATCTTT.

As to this clone: TCRdb's protein for this DNA is that of a much larger clone and differs from the translation at residue 10, likely a read error; the protein shown is the DNA translation. The chain recombines TRDV2 with TRDJ1, with 10 bases identical to TRDD3. TCRdb supplies no J gene; here it was assigned by aligning the nucleotide sequence to germline. The CDR3 runs 21 residues. V dropped 2 bases and J dropped 0; count of bases not matched to a gene: 20. Germline V gene data show CDR1 as GEAIGNYY and CDR2 as EKD. In nucleotides, the CDR3 is TGTGCCTGTGACATCAAGAACTGGGGGATGCGCCCCTCCGTTTACACCGATAAACTCATCTTT. It yields the protein CACDIKNWGMRPSVYTDKLIF.